This entry concerns a single TCR beta chain. Its antigen is unidentified. This specimen comes from a study of OX40 agonist ivuxolimab in advanced cancers. For the study at large: Enrollees could have had prior anti-PD-1, anti-PD-L1 or anti-CTLA-4 therapy, which about 42% had received.

Sequencing was performed with immunoSEQ multiplex PCR; in TCRdb, only in-frame clones are kept and a portion is missing. The table includes around 80,000 clones, roughly 82% detected once. Whole-study findings and limits: Clones of CD4+ and CD8+ blood T cells grew by week 6 at doses of 0.1 to 3.0 mg/kg. Certain nonresponders likewise exhibited a low normalized T-cell clonal expansion. Partial responders dosed at 0.1-3.0 mg/kg displayed clonal expansion ranking among the lowest.

The CDR3 sequence is 15 residues long. V lost 2 bases and J 1 base, leaving 11 bases between the germline ends. CDR1 MNHEY and CDR2 SVGAGI come from the germline V gene. The TCR was taken from an adult with an advanced solid tumor such as melanoma, head and neck, liver or kidney cancer. This chain connects TRBV6-5 to TRBJ2-5; a weak D match, TRBD2 (5 bases). Sequenced material: CD4+ or CD8+ T cells sorted from blood, taken in a trial of the OX40 agonist ivuxolimab. This chain's CDR3 is CASSYRSGFQETQYF. CDR3 nucleotide sequence: TGTGCCAGCAGTTACCGGTCGGGGTTCCAAGAGACCCAGTACTTC.